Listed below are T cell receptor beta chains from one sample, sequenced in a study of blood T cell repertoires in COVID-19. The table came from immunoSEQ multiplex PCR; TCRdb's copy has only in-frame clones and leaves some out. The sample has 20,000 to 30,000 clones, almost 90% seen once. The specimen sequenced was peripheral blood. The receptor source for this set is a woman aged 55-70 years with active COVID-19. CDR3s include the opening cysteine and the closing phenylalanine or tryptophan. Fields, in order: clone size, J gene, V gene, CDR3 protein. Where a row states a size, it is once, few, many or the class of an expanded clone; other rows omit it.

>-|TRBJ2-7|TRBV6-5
CASSLDRGYEQYF
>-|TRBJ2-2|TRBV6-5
CASSSLTSLLTGELFF
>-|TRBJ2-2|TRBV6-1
CASSENPATTGELFF
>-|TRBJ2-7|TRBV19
CATASGSFAEQYF
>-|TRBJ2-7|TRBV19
CASSDVGQGDYEQYF
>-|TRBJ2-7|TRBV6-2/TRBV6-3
CASSLAPSEQYF
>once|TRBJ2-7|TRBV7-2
CASSLVAGVTSYEQYF
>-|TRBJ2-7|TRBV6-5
CASSALRGYEQYF
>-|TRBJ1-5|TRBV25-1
CASSESKRGNQPQHF
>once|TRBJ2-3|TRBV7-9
CASSFFDSRTDTQYF
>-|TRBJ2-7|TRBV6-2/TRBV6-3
CASSPETRDSPLYEQYF
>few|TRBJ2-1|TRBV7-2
CASSAEVLAGEFF
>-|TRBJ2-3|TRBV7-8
CASSLNIDRPTDTQYF
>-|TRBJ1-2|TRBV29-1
CSVERRTGRNWGYTF
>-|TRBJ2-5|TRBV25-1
CAVQGEAWETQYF
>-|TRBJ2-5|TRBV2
CASGAGGGKTQYF
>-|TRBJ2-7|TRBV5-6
CASSSSPGWTYEQYF
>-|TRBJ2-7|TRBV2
CASRQGAPYEQYF
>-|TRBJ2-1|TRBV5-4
CASSSQAGSQFF
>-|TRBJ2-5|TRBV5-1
CASSFLPDGGRALETQYF
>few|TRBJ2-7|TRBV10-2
CASSDSYEQYF
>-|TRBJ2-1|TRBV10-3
CAISDMKREGAEQFF
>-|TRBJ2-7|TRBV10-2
CASSKSYEQYF
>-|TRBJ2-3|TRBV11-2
CASSFNIAGGPTDTQYF
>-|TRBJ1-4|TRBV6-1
CASSDERTGRREKLFF
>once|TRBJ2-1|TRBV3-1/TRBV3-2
CASSRQTSGRANEQFF
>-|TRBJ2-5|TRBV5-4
CASSLRLAEQETQYF
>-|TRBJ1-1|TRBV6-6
CASSYDRLNTEAFF
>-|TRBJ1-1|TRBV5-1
CASSFPGTENTEAFF
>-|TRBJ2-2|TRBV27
CASSLSWGVGGGELFF
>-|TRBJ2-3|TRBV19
CASSGLRTALSTDTQYF
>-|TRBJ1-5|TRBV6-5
CASTSGSGLSQPQHF
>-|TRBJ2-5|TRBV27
CASSLTGVETQYF
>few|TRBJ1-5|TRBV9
CASSVDGYQPQHF
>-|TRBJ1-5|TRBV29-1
CSAGTGGGQPQHF
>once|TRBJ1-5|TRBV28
CASSPGGGGHQPQHF
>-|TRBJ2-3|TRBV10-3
CAAGVDRETDTQYF
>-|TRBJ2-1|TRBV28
CASSLDTTVASGRADEQFF
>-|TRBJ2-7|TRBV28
CASTPMVATNSYEQYF
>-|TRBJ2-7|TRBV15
CATSQGGAYEQYF
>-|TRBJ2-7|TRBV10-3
CAISAGGGATYEQYF
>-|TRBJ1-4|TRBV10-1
CASSATTGPNEKLFF
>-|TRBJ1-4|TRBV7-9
CASSPGQAIKLGEKLFF
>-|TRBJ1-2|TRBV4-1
CASSQGVLDRGSVGYTF
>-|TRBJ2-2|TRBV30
CAWSPWERATGELFF